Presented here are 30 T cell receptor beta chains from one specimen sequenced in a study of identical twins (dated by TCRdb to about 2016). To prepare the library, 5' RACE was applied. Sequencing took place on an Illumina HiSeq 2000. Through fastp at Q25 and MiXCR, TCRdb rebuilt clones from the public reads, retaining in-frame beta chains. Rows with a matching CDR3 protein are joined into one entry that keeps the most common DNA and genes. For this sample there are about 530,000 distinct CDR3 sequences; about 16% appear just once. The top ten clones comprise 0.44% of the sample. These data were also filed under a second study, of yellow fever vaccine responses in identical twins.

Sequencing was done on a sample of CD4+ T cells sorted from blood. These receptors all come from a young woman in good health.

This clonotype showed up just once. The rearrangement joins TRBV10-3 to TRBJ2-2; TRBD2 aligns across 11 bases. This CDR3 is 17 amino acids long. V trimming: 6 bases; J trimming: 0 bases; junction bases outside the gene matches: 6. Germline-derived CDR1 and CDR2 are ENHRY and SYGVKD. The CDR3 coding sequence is TGTGCCATCAGGAACCTAGCGGGAGGCACGAACACCGGGGAGCTGTTTTTT. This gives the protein CAIRNLAGGTNTGELFF.

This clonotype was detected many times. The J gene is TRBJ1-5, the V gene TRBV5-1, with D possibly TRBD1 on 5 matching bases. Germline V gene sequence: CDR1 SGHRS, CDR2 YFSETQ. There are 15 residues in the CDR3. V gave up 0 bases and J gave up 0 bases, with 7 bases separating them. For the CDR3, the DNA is TGCGCCAGCAGCTTGGACGGGACTAGCAATCAGCCCCAGCATTTT. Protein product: CASSLDGTSNQPQHF. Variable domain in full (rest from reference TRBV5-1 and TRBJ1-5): KAGVTQTPRYLIKTRGQQVTLSCSPISGHRSVSWYQQTPGQGLQFLFEYFSETQRNKGNFPGRFSGRQFSNSRSEMNVSTLELGDSALYLCASSLDGTSNQPQHFGDGTRLSIL.

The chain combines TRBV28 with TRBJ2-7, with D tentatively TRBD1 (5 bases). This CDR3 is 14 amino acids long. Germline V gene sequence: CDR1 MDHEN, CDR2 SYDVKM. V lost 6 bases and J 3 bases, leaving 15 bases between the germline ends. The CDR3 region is CASSYRLNLYEQYF. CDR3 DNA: TGTGCCAGCAGCTACAGGCTCAACCTCTACGAGCAGTACTTC.

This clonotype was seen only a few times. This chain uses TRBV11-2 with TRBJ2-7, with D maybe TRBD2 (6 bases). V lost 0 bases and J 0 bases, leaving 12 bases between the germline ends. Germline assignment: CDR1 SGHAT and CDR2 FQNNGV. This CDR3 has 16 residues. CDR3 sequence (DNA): TGTGCCAGCAGCTTAGATCACGGGACTCGCTCCTACGAGCAGTACTTC. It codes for CASSLDHGTRSYEQYF.

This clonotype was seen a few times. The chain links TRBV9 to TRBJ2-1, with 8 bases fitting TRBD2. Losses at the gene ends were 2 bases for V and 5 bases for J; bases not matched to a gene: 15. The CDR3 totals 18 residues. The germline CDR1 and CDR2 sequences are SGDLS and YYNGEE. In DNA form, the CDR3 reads TGTGCCAGCAGCGTCCAACCGGGGGGGGCTCCCGCTAACAATGAGCAGTTCTTC. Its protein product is CASSVQPGGAPANNEQFF.

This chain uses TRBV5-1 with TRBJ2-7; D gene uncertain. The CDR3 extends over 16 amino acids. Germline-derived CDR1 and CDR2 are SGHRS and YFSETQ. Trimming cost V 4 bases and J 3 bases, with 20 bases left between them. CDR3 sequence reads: CASSLGISTLYYEQYF. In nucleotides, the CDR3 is TGCGCCAGCAGCCTTGGAATTAGTACCCTCTACTACGAGCAGTACTTC.

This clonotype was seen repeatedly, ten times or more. CDR3 DNA sequence: TGTGCCACCAGTGAACGCATGACACCAACCGGGGAGCTGTTTTTT. It is translated as CATSERMTPTGELFF. The rearrangement links TRBV24-1 to TRBJ2-2; D call uncertain. Germline-derived CDR1 and CDR2 are KGHDR and SFDVKD. V shed 4 bases and J shed 5 bases, with 13 bases lying between them. CDR3 length: 15 amino acids.

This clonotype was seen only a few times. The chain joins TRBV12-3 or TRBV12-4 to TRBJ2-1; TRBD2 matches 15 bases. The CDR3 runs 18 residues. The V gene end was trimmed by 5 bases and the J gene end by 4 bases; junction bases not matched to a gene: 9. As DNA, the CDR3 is TGTGCCAGCAGTCCAGGACTAGCGGGAGGGCCTGGGTACAATGAGCAGTTCTTC. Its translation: CASSPGLAGGPGYNEQFF.

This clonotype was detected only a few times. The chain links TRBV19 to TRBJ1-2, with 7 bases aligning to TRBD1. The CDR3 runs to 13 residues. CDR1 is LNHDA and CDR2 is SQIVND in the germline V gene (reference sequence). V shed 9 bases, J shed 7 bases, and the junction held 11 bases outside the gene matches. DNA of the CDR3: TGTGCCAGCCGCCGGGACAGCGTCTCTGGCTACACCTTC. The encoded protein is CASRRDSVSGYTF.

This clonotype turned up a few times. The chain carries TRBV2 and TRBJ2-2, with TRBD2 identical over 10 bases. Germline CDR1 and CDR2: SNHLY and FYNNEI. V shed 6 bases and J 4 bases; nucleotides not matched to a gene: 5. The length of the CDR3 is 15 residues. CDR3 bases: TGTGCCAGCAGACGGACTAGCGGAGGCACCGGGGAGCTGTTTTTT. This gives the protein CASRRTSGGTGELFF.

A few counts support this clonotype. The DNA of the CDR3 is TGTGCCAGCAGTGAACAGGGGCTCGCCGGGGAGCTGTTTTTT. Translated, it gives CASSEQGLAGELFF. The chain employs TRBV25-1 and TRBJ2-2; weak D call: TRBD1 (6 bases). Trimming removed 2 bases at V and 6 bases at J, with 10 bases between. This CDR3 has 14 residues. Germline V gene lookup returns CDR1 MGHDK and CDR2 SYGVNS.

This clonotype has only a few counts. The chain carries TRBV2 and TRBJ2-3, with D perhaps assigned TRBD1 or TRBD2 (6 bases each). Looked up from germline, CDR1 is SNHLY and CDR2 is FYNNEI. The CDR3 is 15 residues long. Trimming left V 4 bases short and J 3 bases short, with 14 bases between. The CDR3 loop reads CASSVRGAKTDTQYF. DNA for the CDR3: TGTGCCAGCAGTGTTAGGGGGGCTAAGACAGATACGCAGTATTTT. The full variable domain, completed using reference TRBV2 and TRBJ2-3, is EPEVTQTPSHQVTQMGQEVILRCVPISNHLYFYWYRQILGQKVEFLVSFYNNEISEKSEIFDDQFSVERPDGSNFTLKIRSTKLEDSAMYFCASSVRGAKTDTQYFGPGTRLTVL.

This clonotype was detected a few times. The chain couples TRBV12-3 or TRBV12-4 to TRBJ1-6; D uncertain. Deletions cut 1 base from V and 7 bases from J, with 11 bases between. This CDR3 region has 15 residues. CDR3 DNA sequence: TGTGCCAGCAGTTTAGGGGGATTTATAAATTCACCCCTCCACTTT. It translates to CASSLGGFINSPLHF.

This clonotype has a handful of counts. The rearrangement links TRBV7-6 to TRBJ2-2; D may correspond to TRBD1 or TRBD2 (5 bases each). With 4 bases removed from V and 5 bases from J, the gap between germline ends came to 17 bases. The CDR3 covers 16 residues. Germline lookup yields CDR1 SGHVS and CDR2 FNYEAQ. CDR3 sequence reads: CASSYGQGELTGELFF. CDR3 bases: TGTGCCAGCAGCTATGGTCAAGGGGAGTTAACCGGGGAGCTGTTTTTT.

The CDR3, as DNA: TGCGCCAGCAGCTTGTACCGTAGCACAGATACGCAGTATTTT. Its protein product is CASSLYRSTDTQYF. V and J are TRBV5-1 and TRBJ2-3; no reliable D call. Trimming took 1 base from V and 0 from J, leaving 6 bases between them. Per the germline V gene, CDR1 is SGHRS and CDR2 is YFSETQ. This CDR3 has 14 amino acids.

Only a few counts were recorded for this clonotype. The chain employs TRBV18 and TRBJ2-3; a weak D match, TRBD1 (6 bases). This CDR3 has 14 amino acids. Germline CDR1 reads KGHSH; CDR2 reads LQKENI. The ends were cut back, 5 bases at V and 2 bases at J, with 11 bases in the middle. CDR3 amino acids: CASSGGLTTDTQYF. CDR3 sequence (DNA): TGTGCCAGCTCAGGGGGCCTGACCACAGATACGCAGTATTTT.

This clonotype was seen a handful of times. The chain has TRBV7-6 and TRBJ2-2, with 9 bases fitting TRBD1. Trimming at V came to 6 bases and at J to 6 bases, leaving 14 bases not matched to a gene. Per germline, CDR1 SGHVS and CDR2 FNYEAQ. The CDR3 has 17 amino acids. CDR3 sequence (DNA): TGTGCCAGCAGACCTACCGGGACAGGGAAGCTGGCCGGGGAGCTGTTTTTT. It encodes CASRPTGTGKLAGELFF. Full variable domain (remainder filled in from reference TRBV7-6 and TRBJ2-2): GAGVSQSPRYKVTKRGQDVALRCDPISGHVSLYWYRQALGQGPEFLTYFNYEAQQDKSGLPNDRFSAERPEGSISTLTIQRTEQRDSAMYRCASRPTGTGKLAGELFFGEGSRLTVL.

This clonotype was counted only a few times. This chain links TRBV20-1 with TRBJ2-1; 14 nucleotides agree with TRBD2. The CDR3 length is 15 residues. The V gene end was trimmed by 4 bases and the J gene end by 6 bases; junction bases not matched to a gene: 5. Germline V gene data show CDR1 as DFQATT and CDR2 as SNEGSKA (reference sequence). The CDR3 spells CSAKGTSGSINEQFF. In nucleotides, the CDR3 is TGCAGTGCTAAAGGGACTAGCGGGAGTATCAATGAGCAGTTCTTC.

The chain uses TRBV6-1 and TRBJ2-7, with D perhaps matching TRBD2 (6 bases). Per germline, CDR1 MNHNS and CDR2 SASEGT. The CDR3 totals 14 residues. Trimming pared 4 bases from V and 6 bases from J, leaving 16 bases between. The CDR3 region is CASSASTRPGEQYV. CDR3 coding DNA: TGTGCCAGCAGTGCTTCGACTAGGCCGGGCGAGCAGTACGTC.

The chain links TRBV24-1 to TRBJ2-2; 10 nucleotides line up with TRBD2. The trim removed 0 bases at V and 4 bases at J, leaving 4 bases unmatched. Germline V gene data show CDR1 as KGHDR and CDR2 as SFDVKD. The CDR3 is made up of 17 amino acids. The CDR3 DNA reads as TGTGCCACCAGTGATTTGCATACTAGCGGGGTCACCGGGGAGCTGTTTTTT. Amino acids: CATSDLHTSGVTGELFF.

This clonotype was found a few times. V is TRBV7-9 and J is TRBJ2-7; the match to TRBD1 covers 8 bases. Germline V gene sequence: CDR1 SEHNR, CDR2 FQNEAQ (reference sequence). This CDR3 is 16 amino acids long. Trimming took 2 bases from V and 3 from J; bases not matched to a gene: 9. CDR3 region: CASSLSTTGTGYEQYF. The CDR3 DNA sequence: TGTGCCAGCAGCTTATCTACCACCGGGACAGGCTACGAGCAGTACTTC.

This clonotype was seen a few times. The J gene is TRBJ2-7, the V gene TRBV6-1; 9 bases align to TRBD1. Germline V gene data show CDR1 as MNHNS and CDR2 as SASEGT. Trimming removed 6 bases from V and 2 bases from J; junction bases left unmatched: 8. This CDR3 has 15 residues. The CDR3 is CASSDEGTGTYEQYV. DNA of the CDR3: TGTGCCAGCAGCGACGAAGGGACAGGGACCTACGAGCAGTACGTC.

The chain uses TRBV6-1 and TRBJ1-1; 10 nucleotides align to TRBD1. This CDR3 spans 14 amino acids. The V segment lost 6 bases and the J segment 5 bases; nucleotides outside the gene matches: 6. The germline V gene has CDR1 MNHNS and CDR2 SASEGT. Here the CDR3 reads CASSWTGGETEAFF. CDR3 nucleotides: TGTGCCAGCAGCTGGACAGGGGGAGAAACTGAAGCTTTCTTT.

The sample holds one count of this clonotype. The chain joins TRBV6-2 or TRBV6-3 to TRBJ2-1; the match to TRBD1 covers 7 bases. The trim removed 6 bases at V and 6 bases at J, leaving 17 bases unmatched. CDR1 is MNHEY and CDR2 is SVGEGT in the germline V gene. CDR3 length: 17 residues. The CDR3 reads CASRSRGQATPFNEQFF. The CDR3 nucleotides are TGTGCCAGCAGATCACGAGGACAGGCTACCCCGTTCAATGAGCAGTTCTTC.

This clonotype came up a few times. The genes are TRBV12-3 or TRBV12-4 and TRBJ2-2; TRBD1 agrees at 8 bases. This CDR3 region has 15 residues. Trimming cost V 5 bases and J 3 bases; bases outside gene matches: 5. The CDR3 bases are TGTGCCAGCAGTCTCCAGGGGGCGTACACCGGGGAGCTGTTTTTT. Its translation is CASSLQGAYTGELFF.

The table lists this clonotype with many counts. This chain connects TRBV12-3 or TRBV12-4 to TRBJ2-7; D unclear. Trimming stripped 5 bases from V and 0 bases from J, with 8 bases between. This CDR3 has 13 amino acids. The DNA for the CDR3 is TGTGCCAGCAGTCGACTCCTCTCCTACGAGCAGTACTTC. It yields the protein CASSRLLSYEQYF.

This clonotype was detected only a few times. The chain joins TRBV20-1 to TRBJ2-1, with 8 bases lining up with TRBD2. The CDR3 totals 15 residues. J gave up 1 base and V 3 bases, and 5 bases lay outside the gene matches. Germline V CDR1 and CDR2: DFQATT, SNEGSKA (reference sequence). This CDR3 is CSARSGGGSYNEQFF. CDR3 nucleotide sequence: TGCAGTGCTAGGTCGGGCGGGGGGTCCTACAATGAGCAGTTCTTC.

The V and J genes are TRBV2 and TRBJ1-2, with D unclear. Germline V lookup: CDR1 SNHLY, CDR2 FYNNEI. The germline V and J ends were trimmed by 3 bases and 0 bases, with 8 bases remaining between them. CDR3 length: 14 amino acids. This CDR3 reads CASSDSSPNYGYTF. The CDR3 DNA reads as TGTGCCAGCAGTGACAGTTCCCCTAACTATGGCTACACCTTC.

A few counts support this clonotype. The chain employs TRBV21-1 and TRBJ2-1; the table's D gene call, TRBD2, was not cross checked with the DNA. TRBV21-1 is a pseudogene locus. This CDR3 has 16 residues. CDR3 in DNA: TGTGCCAGCAGCAAACCTTTCGGGAGGGGATACAATGAGCAGTTCTTC. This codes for CASSKPFGRGYNEQFF.

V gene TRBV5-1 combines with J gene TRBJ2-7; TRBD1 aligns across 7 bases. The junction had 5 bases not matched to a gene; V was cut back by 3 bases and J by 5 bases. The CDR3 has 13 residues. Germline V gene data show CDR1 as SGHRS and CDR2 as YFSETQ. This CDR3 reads CASSSETGHEQYV. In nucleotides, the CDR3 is TGCGCCAGCAGCTCGGAGACAGGGCACGAGCAGTACGTC.